Following are 32 T cell receptor beta chains from one sample sequenced in a study of T-cell reconstitution after alpha-beta-depleted transplantation in children. Unique molecular identifiers were incorporated during preparation of the TCRbeta library. MiXCR, applied by TCRdb to the PCR reads, yields one record per CDR3 protein. The sample carries over 150,000 distinct CDR3 sequences, approximately 6.9% recorded once. The material was PBMCs, obtained before TCRalphabeta/CD19-depleted stem cell transplant. Receptor source: a boy aged 2 to 10 with acute lymphoblastic leukemia, due to receive a stem cell transplant.

The rearrangement links TRBV10-3 to TRBJ2-7, with D hard to call. CDR1 and CDR2 (germline): ENHRY, SYGVKD. Trimming stripped 3 bases from V and 0 bases from J, with 15 bases between. The CDR3 is 16 amino acids. In DNA form, the CDR3 reads TGTGCCATCAGTGACAGACCGGACGGAAGCTCCTACGAGCAGTACTTC. This sequence encodes CAISDRPDGSSYEQYF.

This clonotype appeared many times. The chain is built from TRBV2 and TRBJ2-2; 9 bases map to TRBD2. After removal of 4 bases from V and 6 bases from J, the junction contained 9 bases not matched to a gene. Germline V CDR1 and CDR2: SNHLY, FYNNEI. This CDR3 is 16 amino acids long. The CDR3 DNA is TGTGCCAGCAGTGTTGAACTCGCGGGGGGGCCCGGGGAGCTGTTTTTT. Protein: CASSVELAGGPGELFF.

At least ten counts were recorded for this clonotype. The chain combines TRBV5-6 with TRBJ2-1; 8 positions agree with TRBD2. CDR3 size: 16 residues. Germline V gene lookup returns CDR1 SGHDT and CDR2 YYEEEE. Germline trimming cut 4 bases from V and 0 bases from J; bases unmatched to any gene: 6. The CDR3 DNA is TGTGCCAGCAGCCTCACTAGCGGAAGCTCCTACAATGAGCAGTTCTTC. As protein: CASSLTSGSSYNEQFF.

This clonotype turned up a few times. This sequence joins TRBV3-1 and TRBJ2-1; D may match TRBD1 or TRBD2 (5 bases each). There are 15 residues in the CDR3. V lost 0 bases and J 1 base, leaving 7 bases between the germline ends. Germline V gene lookup returns CDR1 LGHDT and CDR2 YNNKEL (reference sequence). The CDR3 protein is CASSQDWGSYNEQFF. The DNA for the CDR3 is TGTGCCAGCAGCCAAGATTGGGGGTCCTACAATGAGCAGTTCTTC.

This clonotype was found many times. The chain has TRBV2 and TRBJ2-7; no firm D call. Germline CDR1 reads SNHLY; CDR2 reads FYNNEI. There are 14 residues in the CDR3. V lost 6 bases and J lost 1, with 13 bases in between. This CDR3 is CASSQVQLSYEQYF. In nucleotides, the CDR3 is TGTGCCAGCAGCCAAGTTCAGTTGTCCTACGAGCAGTACTTC.

This chain links TRBV20-1 with TRBJ1-2; D possibly corresponds to TRBD1 (5 bases). The germline CDR1 and CDR2 sequences are DFQATT and SNEGSKA (reference sequence). This CDR3 is 12 amino acids long. V dropped 3 bases and J dropped 8 bases, with 13 bases sitting between them. The CDR3 DNA sequence: TGCAGTGCTAGGAGGGGCCCGAGAGGCTACACCTTC. It specifies CSARRGPRGYTF.

This clonotype appeared many times. J is TRBJ2-7 and V is TRBV12-3 or TRBV12-4; the D is unclear. This CDR3 is built from 13 residues. V was clipped by 4 bases and J by 6 bases, with 13 bases between them. CDR3 protein: CASSWATSVEQYF. CDR3 coding DNA: TGTGCCAGCAGTTGGGCTACCTCGGTCGAGCAGTACTTC.

As for this clonotype: This may come from a read error, since a much larger clone is one base off. The conserved phenylalanine or tryptophan normally closing the CDR3 is absent here, so this likely arose from a read error. This sequence joins TRBV28 and TRBJ1-1; 8 bases line up with TRBD1. Germline CDR1 and CDR2: MDHEN and SYDVKM. V shed 3 bases and J 4 bases; nucleotides not matched to a gene: 7. The CDR3 has 15 residues. In DNA form, the CDR3 reads TGTGCCAGCAGTTTTGGGGACAGGACTCTCACTGAAGCTTTCTAT. Residues: CASSFGDRTLTEAFY.

The sample holds a few counts of this clonotype. The chain links TRBV27 to TRBJ1-2; TRBD1 matches at 8 bases. CDR1 and CDR2 from the germline V gene are MNHEY and SMNVEV (reference sequence). V dropped 0 bases and J dropped 5; count of bases not matched to a gene: 5. This CDR3 has 15 residues. CDR3: CASSLSQGAVYGYTF. Here the CDR3 DNA reads TGTGCCAGCAGTTTATCCCAGGGGGCAGTTTATGGCTACACCTTC.

At least ten counts were recorded for this clonotype. This chain connects TRBV20-1 to TRBJ2-7; TRBD1 matches 7 bases. The CDR3 consists of 13 residues. From germline, CDR1 is DFQATT and CDR2 SNEGSKA (reference sequence). Unmatched junction bases numbered 7, after V lost 5 bases and J lost 3 bases. Here the CDR3 DNA reads TGCAGTGCTGGGACAGTCGACTTCTACGAGCAGTACTTC. This translates into CSAGTVDFYEQYF.

J is TRBJ1-1 and V is TRBV6-6; D is uncertain. This CDR3 has 14 amino acids. Looked up from germline, CDR1 is MNHNY and CDR2 is SVGAGI (reference sequence). V was trimmed by 6 bases and J by 0 bases, leaving 11 bases between them. CDR3 nucleotides: TGTGCCAGCAGCCCCCGAGTCATGAACACTGAAGCTTTCTTT. Amino acid sequence: CASSPRVMNTEAFF.

A few counts support this clonotype. The rearrangement joins TRBV7-6 to TRBJ2-6; possibly TRBD1 for D (5 bases). Germline CDR1 SGHVS, CDR2 FNYEAQ. Trimming took off 5 bases at V and 2 bases at J, with 10 bases between the two ends. This CDR3 has 15 amino acids. The CDR3 sequence: CASSLQGTGANVLTF. The CDR3 DNA reads TGTGCCAGCAGCCTCCAGGGTACTGGGGCCAACGTCCTGACTTTC.

This clonotype occurred many times. The CDR3 nucleotides read TGCAGCGTTGAAGATCCGGGTCGTATAGCGGGGGGGCCGGATACGCAGTATTTT. It translates to CSVEDPGRIAGGPDTQYF. The chain carries TRBV29-1 and TRBJ2-3; 11 bases agree with TRBD2. CDR3 length: 18 amino acids. Trimming cost V 0 bases and J 6 bases; bases outside gene matches: 14. The germline V gene encodes CDR1 SQVTM and CDR2 ANQGSEA.

This clonotype was recorded many times. The chain recombines TRBV20-1 with TRBJ2-5; the D is unclear. Looked up from germline, CDR1 is DFQATT and CDR2 is SNEGSKA (reference sequence). The V and J ends lost 8 bases and 3 bases respectively, with 16 bases between them. The CDR3 runs to 13 residues. CDR3: CSCPGRSKETQYF. The CDR3 DNA reads as TGCAGTTGCCCTGGCCGGTCAAAAGAGACCCAGTACTTC.

This clonotype was observed many times. This chain links TRBV5-1 with TRBJ2-7; 8 nucleotides line up with TRBD2. CDR1 SGHRS and CDR2 YFSETQ come from the germline V gene. J lost 3 bases, V lost 0 bases, and 11 bases had no gene match. CDR3 length equals 17 residues. This chain's CDR3 is CASSLALGRGDYYEQYF. CDR3 coding DNA: TGCGCCAGCAGCTTGGCCCTCGGGCGGGGGGACTACTACGAGCAGTACTTC.

The V and J genes are TRBV20-1 and TRBJ2-3; D unresolved. CDR3 length equals 13 residues. With 5 bases removed from V and 4 bases from J, the gap between germline ends came to 13 bases. CDR1 and CDR2 (germline): DFQATT, SNEGSKA (reference sequence). CDR3 in amino acids: CSAGSHDADTQYF. The CDR3 DNA reads as TGCAGTGCTGGGTCCCATGACGCAGATACGCAGTATTTT.

This clonotype has a count of ten or more. At one boundary the junction diverges from the germline segment, which might be a read error. This chain connects TRBV7-7 to TRBJ2-1; TRBD2 agrees at 7 bases. This CDR3 is built from 15 residues. Germline CDR1 is SSHAT and CDR2 is FNYEAQ (reference sequence). The CDR3 protein is CASSLADGGNNEQFF. The DNA for the CDR3 is TGTGCTAGCAGCTTAGCGGACGGGGGGAACAATGAGCAGTTCTTC.

This clonotype was recorded many times. This chain uses TRBV21-1 with TRBJ1-5. TRBV21-1 is tagged as a pseudogene. CDR3 length: 15 amino acids. The CDR3 protein is CASSINPRSNQPQHF. The CDR3 DNA is TGTGCCAGCAGCATAAACCCGAGAAGCAATCAGCCCCAGCATTTT.

This clonotype was seen at least ten times. The rearrangement uses TRBV5-5 and TRBJ2-7; D not certain. This CDR3 is built from 16 residues. CDR1 SGHKS and CDR2 YYEKEE come from the germline V gene (reference sequence). Deletions cut 2 bases from V and 0 bases from J, with 15 bases between. CDR3 protein: CASSFSSSAFSYEQYF. The CDR3 nucleotides read TGTGCCAGCAGCTTCTCATCATCTGCGTTCTCCTACGAGCAGTACTTC. Filled out from reference TRBV5-5 and TRBJ2-7, the complete variable domain reads DAGVTQSPTHLIKTRGQQVTLRCSPISGHKSVSWYQQVLGQGPQFIFQYYEKEERGRGNFPDRFSARQFPNYSSELNVNALLLGDSALYLCASSFSSSAFSYEQYFGPGTRLTVT.

The chain couples TRBV5-1 to TRBJ2-1; the match to TRBD2 covers 8 bases. The V segment lost 4 bases and the J segment 5 bases; nucleotides outside the gene matches: 11. Germline CDR1 is SGHRS and CDR2 is YFSETQ. This CDR3 is built from 16 residues. The CDR3 DNA sequence: TGCGCCAGCAGCCCGGAAGGGACTAGGGGGAACAATGAGCAGTTCTTC. Encoded protein: CASSPEGTRGNNEQFF.

This clonotype was seen at least ten times. The chain carries TRBV7-2 and TRBJ2-5; D remains ambiguous. Trimming pared 5 bases from V and 2 bases from J, leaving 3 bases between. CDR1 and CDR2 from the germline V gene are SGHTA and FQGNSA. The CDR3 sequence is 11 residues long. Here the CDR3 DNA reads TGTGCCAGCAGCCGGCAAGAGACCCAGTACTTC. Its protein product is CASSRQETQYF.

This clonotype was picked up many times. The chain recombines TRBV28 with TRBJ2-7, with D possibly being TRBD2 (6 bases). Germline V gene lookup returns CDR1 MDHEN and CDR2 SYDVKM. V shed 8 bases and J shed 0 bases, with 14 bases lying between them. The CDR3 extends over 14 amino acids. Here the CDR3 DNA reads TGTGCCAGCGGGGGTGGAGGGAGCTCCTACGAGCAGTACTTC. This translates into CASGGGGSSYEQYF. Using reference TRBV28 and TRBJ2-7 for the parts outside the CDR3, the full variable domain is DVKVTQSSRYLVKRTGEKVFLECVQDMDHENMFWYRQDPGLGLRLIYFSYDVKMKEKGDIPEGYSVSREKKERFSLILESASTNQTSMYLCASGGGGSSYEQYFGPGTRLTVT.

This clonotype was observed at least ten times. This chain uses TRBV12-3 or TRBV12-4 with TRBJ2-1; possibly TRBD1 for D (5 bases). V lost 3 bases to trimming and J lost 7 bases, with 10 bases between them. There are 13 residues in the CDR3. The chain's CDR3 is CASSFGRVNEQFF. As DNA, the CDR3 is TGTGCCAGCAGTTTTGGCAGGGTGAATGAGCAGTTCTTC.

The V and J genes are TRBV20-1 and TRBJ2-3, with TRBD2 matching over 8 bases. The CDR3 spans 17 residues. Per the germline V gene, CDR1 is DFQATT and CDR2 is SNEGSKA (reference sequence). J lost 5 bases, V lost 2 bases, and 15 bases had no gene match. This CDR3 is CSARPLESGGLVDTQYF. The CDR3 region has the DNA TGCAGTGCTAGACCCTTAGAGAGCGGGGGCCTTGTAGATACGCAGTATTTT.

At least ten counts were recorded for this clonotype. V usage is TRBV11-2 and J usage is TRBJ2-1; TRBD1 matches at 9 bases. The germline V gene encodes CDR1 SGHAT and CDR2 FQNNGV. The CDR3 runs 15 residues. The V and J ends lost 5 bases and 1 base, in that order; junction bases with no gene match: 3. CDR3: CASSPGTGSYNEQFF. The CDR3 bases are TGTGCCAGCAGCCCGGGGACAGGGTCCTACAATGAGCAGTTCTTC.

This clonotype was counted between two and nine times. V is TRBV12-3 or TRBV12-4 and J is TRBJ2-7; D gene ambiguous. Deletions cut 8 bases from V and 6 bases from J, with 11 bases between. The CDR3 loop spans 11 amino acids. Written as DNA, the CDR3 is TGTGCCAGCGCGTCCATGTCCGAGCAGTACTTC. Translating gives CASASMSEQYF.

This chain uses TRBV20-1 with TRBJ1-5; D not certain. Trimming left V 7 bases short and J 4 bases short, with 11 bases between. Germline CDR1 is DFQATT and CDR2 is SNEGSKA (reference sequence). This CDR3 is 12 amino acids long. CDR3 sequence (DNA): TGCAGTGTAAAGGGTTGGAATCAGCCCCAGCATTTT. Translating gives CSVKGWNQPQHF.

There are many counts of this clonotype. The gene calls are TRBV24-1 and TRBJ2-1, with D perhaps TRBD2 (6 bases). CDR1 KGHDR and CDR2 SFDVKD come from the germline V gene. V was cut by 4 bases and J by 4 bases, with 19 bases left in between. The CDR3 has 17 residues. CDR3 sequence (DNA): TGTGCCACCAGTGACGTAGCTCTGACGGGGGTTTACAATGAGCAGTTCTTC. The encoded protein is CATSDVALTGVYNEQFF.

The gene calls are TRBV5-5 and TRBJ1-6; no clear D. Trimming left V 4 bases short and J 17 bases short, with 19 bases between. Germline V CDR1 and CDR2: SGHKS, YYEKEE (reference sequence). The CDR3 has 13 residues. CDR3 loop: CASSTYTVEVVHF. The CDR3 DNA follows: TGTGCCAGCAGCACCTACACGGTCGAAGTCGTCCACTTT.

Details on this clonotype: A junction boundary mismatches the germline segment, possibly from a read error. The CDR3 DNA sequence: TGTGCCAGCAGCTTGTCGCGGGAGTCCTACAATCAGCAGTTCTTC. It is translated as CASSLSRESYNQQFF. The chain uses TRBV5-5 and TRBJ2-1, with TRBD2 matching over 7 bases. Germline V gene lookup returns CDR1 SGHKS and CDR2 YYEKEE (reference sequence). The CDR3 consists of 15 residues.

At least ten counts were recorded for this clonotype. The chain uses TRBV12-3 or TRBV12-4 and TRBJ1-3; D remains ambiguous. Trimming left V 5 bases short and J 6 bases short, with 17 bases between. This CDR3 region has 15 residues. CDR3 bases: TGTGCCAGCAGTCAAACCCGGACGGGAGAAAACACCATATATTTT. Encoded protein: CASSQTRTGENTIYF.

The table lists this clonotype with many counts. The J gene is TRBJ1-5, the V gene TRBV24-1; D perhaps matches TRBD1 (6 bases). The germline V gene encodes CDR1 KGHDR and CDR2 SFDVKD. Trimming shortened V by 2 bases and J by 5 bases, and 9 bases separated the two germline ends. The CDR3 runs 14 residues. Here the CDR3 DNA reads TGTGCCACCAGTGATTCGGACAGTGATCAGCCCCAGCATTTT. This sequence encodes CATSDSDSDQPQHF.